The 6 T cell receptor beta chains listed next were all sequenced from one sample in a study of human T cells and chemical hapten exposure. Regarding time point: patch test 2, 6 weeks after DPC sensitization. Treatment described: therapeutic diphenylcyclopropenone sensitization with weekly scalp DPC. TCRdb fed the RACE reads into MiXCR, producing one record per CDR3 protein. The sample yields about 380,000 distinct CDR3 sequences, under 6.5% seen once. This specimen was whole blood, taken in connection with sensitization to the hapten diphenylcyclopropenone (DPC). The receptor source for this set is a woman between 18 and 30 years old with alopecia areata. Some clones in this sample may be carry-over from other donors' samples.

This clonotype was counted many times. CDR3 amino acids: CAISETQGGNEKLFF. As DNA, the CDR3 is TGTGCCATCAGTGAAACCCAGGGGGGTAATGAAAAACTGTTTTTT. The chain is built from TRBV10-3 and TRBJ1-4, with 7 bases that match TRBD1. V gave up 3 bases and J gave up 4 bases; unmatched junction bases: 5. Per germline, CDR1 ENHRY and CDR2 SYGVKD. The CDR3 length is 15 residues.

This clonotype has a handful of counts. The chain recombines TRBV7-9 with TRBJ2-6; 8 positions agree with TRBD2. Trimming at V came to 4 bases and at J to 3 bases, leaving 8 bases not matched to a gene. The CDR3 consists of 17 residues. The germline gives CDR1 SEHNR, CDR2 FQNEAQ (reference sequence). In DNA form, the CDR3 reads TGTGCCAGCAGCTCCCGTCCGGCGGGAGGTGGGGCCAACGTCCTGACTTTC. It yields the protein CASSSRPAGGGANVLTF.

This clonotype was picked up a small number of times. The rearrangement links TRBV14 to TRBJ2-5; weak D call: TRBD2 (6 bases). The germline V gene has CDR1 SGHDN and CDR2 FVKESK. The V end was cut by 5 bases, the J end by 2 bases, with 15 bases between. The CDR3 is made up of 15 amino acids. The CDR3 is CASSDWGGPQETQYF. DNA of the CDR3: TGTGCCAGCAGCGATTGGGGAGGTCCGCAAGAGACCCAGTACTTC.

This clonotype was seen only a few times. The chain uses TRBV11-2 and TRBJ2-7; no firm D call. Trimming took 6 bases from V and 1 from J, leaving 16 bases between them. Looked up from germline, CDR1 is SGHAT and CDR2 is FQNNGV. This CDR3 spans 15 amino acids. CDR3: CASRALRSRSYEQYF. The CDR3 region has the DNA TGTGCCAGCAGGGCCCTCCGGAGTAGGTCCTACGAGCAGTACTTC.

This clonotype was counted a few times. V is TRBV5-5 and J is TRBJ1-3, with 9 bases lining up with TRBD1. The CDR3 extends over 18 amino acids. Looked up from germline, CDR1 is SGHKS and CDR2 is YYEKEE (reference sequence). V shed 4 bases and J 2 bases; nucleotides not matched to a gene: 13. CDR3 in amino acids: CASSPAGTGSNAGNTIYF. The CDR3, as DNA: TGTGCCAGCAGCCCCGCCGGGACAGGGTCCAACGCTGGAAACACCATATATTTT.

The sample holds many counts of this clonotype. This chain connects TRBV28 to TRBJ1-6; D is unresolved. Trimming removed 2 bases from V and 8 bases from J, with 7 bases in between. The germline gives CDR1 MDHEN, CDR2 SYDVKM. The CDR3 length is 13 residues. In nucleotides, the CDR3 is TGTGCCAGCAGTTTAGTGAGAGATTCACCCCTCCACTTT. This gives the protein CASSLVRDSPLHF.